The T cell receptor (beta chain) described here comes from a study of shared T cell receptors in the human thymus. Method: immunoSEQ multiplex PCR; TCRdb's copy keeps in-frame clones and lacks some. Of hundreds of thousands of clones listed, approximately 85% are singletons. This CDR3 is built from 19 residues. Germline CDR1 SGHDT, CDR2 YYEEEE. The V segment lost 4 bases and the J segment 5 bases; nucleotides outside the gene matches: 21. The same data also contributed to another study, on human thymus T cells. That work adds: Resected material from corrective heart surgery provided the thymus tissue analysed.

The receptor was derived from a girl under three years old with a congenital heart defect. The rearrangement joins TRBV5-6 to TRBJ2-3; 8 bases are a match to TRBD1. Sequenced material: thymocytes. CDR3 in amino acids: CASSPRPIDPTGVGDTQYF. In DNA, the CDR3 is TGTGCCAGCAGCCCAAGACCAATAGACCCGACAGGGGTGGGAGATACGCAGTATTTT.